The 8 T cell receptor beta chains presented below share a single source sample, sequenced in a study of monozygotic twins with inflammatory bowel disease. From its re-call of the 5' RACE reads, TCRdb lists each CDR3 protein once, without DNA. The record lists around 370,000 distinct CDR3 sequences, of which the ten most abundant hold 2.5% to 3%. The source material was blood. These receptors came from a human donor with ulcerative colitis or Crohn's disease, or a healthy co-twin of an affected twin (not recorded which).

V and J are TRBV7-9 and TRBJ2-7; TCRdb proposes TRBD1, but this gene call is untestable without DNA. Per germline, CDR1 SEHNR and CDR2 FQNEAQ (reference sequence). The length of the CDR3 is 13 residues. The CDR3 here is CASSSRGAGVRYF.

This chain connects TRBV7-2 to TRBJ1-6. Germline V lookup: CDR1 SGHTA, CDR2 FQGNSA. The CDR3 length is 16 residues. CDR3 sequence reads: CASSLVMDPEISPLHF.

This chain connects TRBV29-1 to TRBJ2-7; the TRBD1 assignment by TCRdb is unverifiable without DNA. CDR1 and CDR2 from the germline V gene are SQVTM and ANQGSEA. CDR3 length: 15 amino acids. The CDR3 spells CSVDVGLGASYEQYF.

The rearrangement links TRBV5-4 to TRBJ1-1. CDR1 is SGHNT, CDR2 YYREEE, per germline (reference sequence). CDR3 length: 13 amino acids. The CDR3: CASSLDMGTEAFF.

The chain uses TRBV3-1 and TRBJ1-3; the TCRdb D gene call, TRBD1, has no DNA to confirm it. From germline, CDR1 is LGHDT and CDR2 YNNKEL (reference sequence). The CDR3 has 17 amino acids. CDR3 loop: CASSQSFQGARGNTIYF. The full variable domain, in which reference TRBV3-1 and TRBJ1-3 provide the parts outside the CDR3, is DTAVSQTPKYLVTQMGNDKSIKCEQNLGHDTMYWYKQDSKKFLKIMFSYNNKELIINETVPNRFSPKSPDKAHLNLHINSLELGDSAVYFCASSQSFQGARGNTIYFGEGSWLTVV.

V usage is TRBV5-1 and J usage is TRBJ2-3; TCRdb outputs TRBD1, but without DNA this stays unchecked. The CDR3 has 15 amino acids. Germline lookup yields CDR1 SGHRS and CDR2 YFSETQ. The chain's CDR3 is CASSARGFPQDTQYF.

CDR3 sequence reads: CSAPGLSGNTIYF. This chain links TRBV20-1 with TRBJ1-3. CDR1 and CDR2 from the germline V gene are DFQATT and SNEGSKA (reference sequence). The CDR3 sequence is 13 residues long.

This chain connects TRBV20-1 to TRBJ2-3. The CDR3 spans 12 residues. The germline gives CDR1 DFQATT, CDR2 SNEGSKA (reference sequence). CDR3 residues: CSARESEDTQYF.